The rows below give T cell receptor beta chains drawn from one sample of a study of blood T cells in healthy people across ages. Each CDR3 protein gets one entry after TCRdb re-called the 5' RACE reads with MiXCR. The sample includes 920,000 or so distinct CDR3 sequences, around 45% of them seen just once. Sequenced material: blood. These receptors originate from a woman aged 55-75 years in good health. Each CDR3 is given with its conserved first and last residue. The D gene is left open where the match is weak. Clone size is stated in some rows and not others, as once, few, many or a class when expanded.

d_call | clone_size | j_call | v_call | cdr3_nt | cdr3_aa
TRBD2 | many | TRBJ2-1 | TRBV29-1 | TGCAGCGTCAAAGGGGGACTAGCGAATAATGAGCAGTTCTTC | CSVKGGLANNEQFF
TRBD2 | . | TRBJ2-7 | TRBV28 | TGTGCCAGCAGTCTCGGGACTAGCGTCTCCTACGAGCAGTACTTC | CASSLGTSVSYEQYF
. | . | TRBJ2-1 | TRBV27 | TGTGCCAGCACTCTAACCCAGGGCCGCTCCGACAGCTCCTACAATGAGCAGTTCTTC | CASTLTQGRSDSSYNEQFF
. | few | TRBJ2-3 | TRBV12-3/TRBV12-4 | TGTGCCAGCAGTTTAGCACCCCCCGGGGTAGCCCTGGATACGCAGTATTTT | CASSLAPPGVALDTQYF
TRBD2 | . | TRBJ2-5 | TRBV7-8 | TGTGCCAGCAGCTCGGGACTAGCGGGAGGGTTGGGGCAACAAGAGACCCAGTACTTC | CASSSGLAGGLGQQETQYF
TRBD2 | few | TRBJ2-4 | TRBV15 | TGTGCCACCAGCAGGAGCGGGAGTGGAGGCAAAAACATTCAGTACTTC | CATSRSGSGGKNIQYF
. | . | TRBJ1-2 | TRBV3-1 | TGTGCCAGCAGCCAAGCCCCCACAGGGCTCGGCTATGGCAACACCTTC | CASSQAPTGLGYGNTF
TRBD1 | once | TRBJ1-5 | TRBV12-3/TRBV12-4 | TGTGCCAGCAGGCCCCCGGGACAGGGCAATCAGCCCCAGCATTTT | CASRPPGQGNQPQHF
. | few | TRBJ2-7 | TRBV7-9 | TGTGCCAGCAGCTTAGGGAATCCCGCCGAGCAGTACTTC | CASSLGNPAEQYF
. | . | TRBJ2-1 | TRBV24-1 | TGTGCCACCAGTGCCCCTAATGGGCGGCAGTTCTTC | CATSAPNGRQFF
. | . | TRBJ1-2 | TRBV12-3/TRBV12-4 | TGTGCCAGCAGTGAAACACCGCTATTCGGCTACACCTTC | CASSETPLFGYTF
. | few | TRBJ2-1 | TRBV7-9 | TGTGCCAGCAGCTTATCACAGCGAAATGAGCAGTTCTTC | CASSLSQRNEQFF
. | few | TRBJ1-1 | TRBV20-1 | TGCAGTGCCCAAGGCGGGACTGAAGCTTTCTTT | CSAQGGTEAFF
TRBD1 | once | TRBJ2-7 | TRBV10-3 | TGTGCCATCAGTACCGGGACAGGGAAAAGCAATGAGCAGTACTTC | CAISTGTGKSNEQYF
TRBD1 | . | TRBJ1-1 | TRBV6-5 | TGTGCCAGCAGTCCCAGGGGACAGTCTGAAGCTTTCTTT | CASSPRGQSEAFF
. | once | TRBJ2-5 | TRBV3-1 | TGTGCCAGCAGCCAAGGGGCGAGGACGGAGCAGTACTTC | CASSQGARTEQYF
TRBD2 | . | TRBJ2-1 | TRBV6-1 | TGTGCCAGCAGTGATCCTGAGCGGGAGTTGACATACAATGAGCAGTTCTTC | CASSDPERELTYNEQFF
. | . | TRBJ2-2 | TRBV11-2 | TGTGCCAGCAGCTTAGTTCTGGGACAAGCGAACACCGGGGAGCTGTTTTTT | CASSLVLGQANTGELFF
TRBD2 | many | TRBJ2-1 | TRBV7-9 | TGTGCCAGCAGCGCGGGACTAGCGGGAGGCAATGAGCAGTTCTTC | CASSAGLAGGNEQFF
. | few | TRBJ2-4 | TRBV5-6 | TGTGCCAGCAGCTCCCCCAGGGGCAGCTTCATTCAGTACTTC | CASSSPRGSFIQYF
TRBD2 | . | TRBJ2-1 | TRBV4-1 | TGCGCCAGCAGCCAAGATCTAGTGGGCCGCGCGGGGGGGCTCTACAATGAGCAGTTCTTC | CASSQDLVGRAGGLYNEQFF
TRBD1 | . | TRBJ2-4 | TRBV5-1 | TGCGCCAGCAGCTTAAAGACAGGGGTAGCCAAAAACATTCAGTACTTC | CASSLKTGVAKNIQYF
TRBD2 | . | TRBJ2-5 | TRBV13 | TGTGCCAGCAGGATAGCGGGAGCAGAGACCCAGTACTTC | CASRIAGAETQYF
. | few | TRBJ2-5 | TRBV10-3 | TGTGCCACCCAACTTAGGTACCAAGAGACCCAGTACTTC | CATQLRYQETQYF
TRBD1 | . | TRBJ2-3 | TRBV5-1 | TGCGCCAGCGGCCCAGGACAGGTGTCAGATACGCAGTATTTT | CASGPGQVSDTQYF
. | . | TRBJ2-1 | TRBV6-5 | TGTACCAGCAGTTACTCCGGTATAAACAATGAGCAGTTCTTC | CTSSYSGINNEQFF
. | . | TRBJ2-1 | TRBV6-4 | TGTGCCAGCAGTGACACGGTAGCCACTGAGCAGTTCTTC | CASSDTVATEQFF
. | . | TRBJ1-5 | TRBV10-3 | TGTGCCATCAGTGAGTCGTCATCGGTAGTGGGCGGCCAGCCCCAGCATTTT | CAISESSSVVGGQPQHF
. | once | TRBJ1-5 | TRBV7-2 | TGTGCCAGCAGCCCAACAACAGGGAATCAGCCCCAGCATTTT | CASSPTTGNQPQHF
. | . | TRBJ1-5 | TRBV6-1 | TGTGCCAGCAGTCTTGACACCAGGCAGCCCCAGCATTTT | CASSLDTRQPQHF
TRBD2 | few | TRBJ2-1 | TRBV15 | TGTGCCACCAGCAGAGGAATTCCCCGGACTAGCGGGGCTTACAATGAGCAGTTCTTC | CATSRGIPRTSGAYNEQFF
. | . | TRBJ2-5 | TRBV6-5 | TGTGCCAGCAGTCATACAGGGCAAGAGACCCAGTACTTC | CASSHTGQETQYF
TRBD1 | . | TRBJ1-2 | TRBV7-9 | TGTGCCAGCAGCTTAGAAGGGACAGGGCGAGGCTACACCTTC | CASSLEGTGRGYTF
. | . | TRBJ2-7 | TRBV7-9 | TGTGCCAGCAGCCCAACGGGAGCGGGTAGGTACGAGCAGTACTTC | CASSPTGAGRYEQYF
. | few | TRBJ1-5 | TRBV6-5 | TGTGCCAGCAGTTCCGAACTAGGGGCATACAATCAGCCCCAGCATTTT | CASSSELGAYNQPQHF